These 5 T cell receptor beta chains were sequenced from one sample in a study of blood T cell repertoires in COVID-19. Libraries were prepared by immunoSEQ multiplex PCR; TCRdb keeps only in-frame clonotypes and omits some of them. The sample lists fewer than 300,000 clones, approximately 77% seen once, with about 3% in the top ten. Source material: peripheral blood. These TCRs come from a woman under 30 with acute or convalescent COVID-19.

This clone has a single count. The CDR3 protein is CASSVGPWETNEKLFF. For the CDR3, the DNA is TGTGCCAGCAGCGTAGGTCCCTGGGAGACTAATGAAAAACTGTTTTTT. This chain joins TRBV9 and TRBJ1-4; D uncertain. Germline V lookup: CDR1 SGDLS, CDR2 YYNGEE. The CDR3 loop spans 16 amino acids. Trimming took off 0 bases at V and 2 bases at J, with 11 bases between the two ends. Drawing the rest from reference TRBV9 and TRBJ1-4, the complete variable domain is DSGVTQTPKHLITATGQRVTLRCSPRSGDLSVYWYQQSLDQGLQFLIQYYNGEERAKGNILERFSAQQFPDLHSELNLSSLELGDSALYFCASSVGPWETNEKLFFGSGTQLSVL.

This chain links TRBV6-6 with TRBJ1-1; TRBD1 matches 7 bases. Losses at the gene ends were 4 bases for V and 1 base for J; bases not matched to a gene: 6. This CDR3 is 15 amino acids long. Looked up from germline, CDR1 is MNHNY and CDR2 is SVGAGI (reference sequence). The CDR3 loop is CASSSIGQANTEAFF. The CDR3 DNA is TGTGCCAGCAGTTCCATCGGACAGGCGAACACTGAAGCTTTCTTT.

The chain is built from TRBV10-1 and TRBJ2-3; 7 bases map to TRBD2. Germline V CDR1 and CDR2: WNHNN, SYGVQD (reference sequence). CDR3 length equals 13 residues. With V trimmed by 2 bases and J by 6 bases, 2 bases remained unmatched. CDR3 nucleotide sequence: TGCGCCAGCAGTGAGACTAGCGTGGATACGCAGTATTTT. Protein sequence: CASSETSVDTQYF.

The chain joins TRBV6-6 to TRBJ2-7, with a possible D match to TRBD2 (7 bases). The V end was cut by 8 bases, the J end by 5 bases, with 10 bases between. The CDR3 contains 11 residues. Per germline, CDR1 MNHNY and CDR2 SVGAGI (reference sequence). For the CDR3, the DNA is TGTGCCAGCCTCGGGGGGCACGAGCAGTACTTC. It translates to CASLGGHEQYF.

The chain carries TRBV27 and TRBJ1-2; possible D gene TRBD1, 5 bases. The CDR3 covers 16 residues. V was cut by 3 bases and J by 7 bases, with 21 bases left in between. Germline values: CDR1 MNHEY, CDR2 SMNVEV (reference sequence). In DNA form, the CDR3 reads TGTGCCAGCAGTTTGACCCCCGGGGGAGGGGCGCTTGGCTACACCTTC. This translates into CASSLTPGGGALGYTF.